The text below deals with one T cell receptor beta chain. This sample is drawn from a study of blood T cell repertoires in COVID-19. Produced via immunoSEQ multiplex PCR; TCRdb's table is partial and in-frame only. The sample contains some 160,000 clones, over 80% of which appear only once. This CDR3 spans 15 amino acids. After removal of 4 bases from V and 4 bases from J, the junction contained 6 bases not matched to a gene. Per germline, CDR1 SGHVS and CDR2 FQNEAQ. The sequence was obtained from a woman in her thirties or forties who had recovered from COVID-19. Sequences were obtained from PBMCs or T cells enriched from blood (not recorded which). The chain is built from TRBV7-8 and TRBJ2-1, with TRBD2 identical over 8 bases. CDR3: CASSSVAGPYNEQFF. CDR3 sequence (DNA): TGTGCCAGCAGCTCGGTAGCGGGACCTTACAATGAGCAGTTCTTC.